A single sample gave rise to the 26 T cell receptor beta chains below, sequenced in a study of identical twins. TCRdb recomputed calls from the 5' RACE reads with MiXCR, one row per CDR3 protein. In the table there are a few hundred thousand distinct CDR3 sequences, roughly an eighth of which are singletons. The same specimen was also included in a second study, on yellow fever vaccine responses in identical twins.

Sequenced: CD4+ T cells sorted from blood. These receptors all stem from a woman in her late teens or twenties in good health.

This clonotype was detected a few times. CDR3 protein: CASSLGRAVGGTDTQYF. As DNA, the CDR3 is TGTGCCAGCAGTTTGGGGAGGGCGGTTGGGGGCACAGATACGCAGTATTTT. The chain employs TRBV28 and TRBJ2-3, with 7 bases lining up with TRBD2. CDR1 is MDHEN, CDR2 SYDVKM, per germline. Unmatched junction bases numbered 10, after V lost 3 bases and J lost 1 base. The CDR3 spans 17 residues.

The chain joins TRBV15 to TRBJ2-4; possibly TRBD2 for D (7 bases). V was trimmed by 0 bases and J by 8 bases, leaving 14 bases between them. The germline gives CDR1 LNHNV, CDR2 YYDKDF (reference sequence). CDR3 size: 15 residues. The chain's CDR3 is CATSREGGGGYIQYF. Here the CDR3 DNA reads TGTGCCACCAGCAGAGAAGGGGGGGGCGGATACATTCAGTACTTC.

This clonotype was recorded at least ten times. The chain carries TRBV29-1 and TRBJ2-7; D not resolved. V was trimmed by 2 bases and J by 0 bases, leaving 14 bases between them. The CDR3 loop spans 15 amino acids. Per germline, CDR1 SQVTM and CDR2 ANQGSEA. In nucleotides, the CDR3 is TGCAGCGTTGAATCGAAGACATTAAGCTCCTACGAGCAGTACTTC. The encoded protein is CSVESKTLSSYEQYF.

This clonotype was seen many times. The rearrangement links TRBV9 to TRBJ2-5; D unclear. Germline CDR1 is SGDLS and CDR2 is YYNGEE. Trimming removed 1 base from V and 1 base from J, with 5 bases in between. The CDR3 contains 13 residues. In DNA form, the CDR3 reads TGTGCCAGCAGCGTACAGGCCCAAGAGACCCAGTACTTC. Translated: CASSVQAQETQYF.

This clonotype appeared once. V usage is TRBV7-2 and J usage is TRBJ2-7; D might be TRBD2 (6 bases). From germline, CDR1 is SGHTA and CDR2 FQGNSA. V was cut by 0 bases and J by 5 bases, with 23 bases left in between. The length of the CDR3 is 18 residues. The CDR3 bases are TGTGCCAGCAGCTTAGCGGACGGACTACTAGATTCTTTCGACGAGCAGTACTTC. This sequence encodes CASSLADGLLDSFDEQYF.

The CDR3 bases are TGTGCCATCTCCGGGACGATGGGTGGCTACACCTTC. Protein product: CAISGTMGGYTF. The chain links TRBV12-3 or TRBV12-4 to TRBJ1-2, with D perhaps matching TRBD1 (5 bases). V was shortened by 10 bases and J by 7 bases, with 16 bases between the two germline ends. This CDR3 is built from 12 residues.

The rearrangement uses TRBV7-8 and TRBJ2-1; 13 nucleotides align to TRBD2. This CDR3 is built from 16 residues. Germline V CDR1 and CDR2: SGHVS, FQNEAQ. Germline trimming cut 5 bases from V and 6 bases from J; bases unmatched to any gene: 7. The CDR3 coding sequence is TGTGCCAGCAGCCCGGGACTAGCGGGGAGGTCCAATGAGCAGTTCTTC. Translation gives CASSPGLAGRSNEQFF.

This clonotype was seen only a few times. The chain couples TRBV20-1 to TRBJ1-2; D is unresolved. The length of the CDR3 is 14 residues. V was pared by 2 bases and J by 0 bases, with 10 bases between. Germline loops: CDR1 DFQATT, CDR2 SNEGSKA (reference sequence). The CDR3 loop is CSARRTGTNYGYTF. In nucleotides, the CDR3 is TGCAGTGCTAGAAGGACCGGGACTAACTATGGCTACACCTTC.

This chain links TRBV6-2 or TRBV6-3 with TRBJ2-7; 7 bases are shared with TRBD1. Per the germline V gene, CDR1 is MNHEY and CDR2 is SVGEGT. V trimming: 5 bases; J trimming: 3 bases; junction bases outside the gene matches: 13. This CDR3 spans 16 amino acids. In DNA form, the CDR3 reads TGTGCCAGCAGTCACCTGCTCGGACAGGCGGGCTACGAGCAGTACTTC. Translated, it gives CASSHLLGQAGYEQYF.

This clonotype was observed a few times. The V gene is TRBV5-1, the J gene TRBJ2-1, with D possibly being TRBD2 (5 bases). CDR3 size: 13 residues. Germline V gene sequence: CDR1 SGHRS, CDR2 YFSETQ. The V end was cut by 0 bases, the J end by 10 bases, with 11 bases between. CDR3 region: CASSLAARAEQFF. The CDR3 region has the DNA TGCGCCAGCAGCTTGGCCGCGCGGGCCGAGCAGTTCTTC.

The CDR3 reads CASRSLGTLEETQYF. CDR3 coding DNA: TGCGCCAGCAGGAGTCTCGGGACACTCGAAGAGACCCAGTACTTC. The V gene is TRBV5-1, the J gene TRBJ2-5; the D gene is possibly TRBD1 (6 bases). V lost 5 bases and J 3 bases, leaving 17 bases between the germline ends. The length of the CDR3 is 15 residues. Germline V gene lookup returns CDR1 SGHRS and CDR2 YFSETQ.

A few counts support this clonotype. The V call is TRBV28, the J call TRBJ2-1, with TRBD1 identical over 12 bases. The V segment lost 5 bases and the J segment 7 bases; nucleotides outside the gene matches: 12. The CDR3 contains 17 residues. The germline CDR1 and CDR2 sequences are MDHEN and SYDVKM. The CDR3 reads CASSPGQGAKGMNEQFF. The CDR3 DNA is TGTGCCAGCAGTCCGGGACAGGGGGCAAAGGGCATGAATGAGCAGTTCTTC. Combining the CDR3 with reference TRBV28 and TRBJ2-1 gives the whole variable domain DVKVTQSSRYLVKRTGEKVFLECVQDMDHENMFWYRQDPGLGLRLIYFSYDVKMKEKGDIPEGYSVSREKKERFSLILESASTNQTSMYLCASSPGQGAKGMNEQFFGPGTRLTVL.

J is TRBJ1-6 and V is TRBV10-3; D gene unclear. Deletions cut 4 bases from V and 6 bases from J, with 4 bases between. The CDR3 has 12 amino acids. Germline CDR1 is ENHRY and CDR2 is SYGVKD. CDR3 loop: CAISGGNSPLHF. Written as DNA, the CDR3 is TGTGCCATCAGTGGTGGTAATTCACCCCTCCACTTT.

This clonotype occurred many times. The chain recombines TRBV15 with TRBJ1-4; a possible D gene is TRBD1 (5 bases). The V gene's germline CDR1 is LNHNV and CDR2 YYDKDF (reference sequence). The CDR3 runs to 15 residues. Trimming stripped 5 bases from V and 8 bases from J, with 18 bases between. This CDR3 is CATSGAGGDDEKLFF. The CDR3 DNA reads as TGTGCCACCAGCGGCGCTGGGGGAGATGACGAAAAACTGTTTTTT. The entire variable domain, with the rest obtained from reference TRBV15 and TRBJ1-4, is as follows: DAMVIQNPRYQVTQFGKPVTLSCSQTLNHNVMYWYQQKSSQAPKLLFHYYDKDFNNEADTPDNFQSRRPNTSFCFLDIRSPGLGDTAMYLCATSGAGGDDEKLFFGSGTQLSVL.

This clonotype was seen a handful of times. The conserved final phenylalanine or tryptophan is absent from the CDR3, which likely points to a read error. No DNA is shown, since the ends of the CDR3 on it are uncertain; the CDR3 is the one TCRdb lists. The rearrangement joins TRBV7-2 to TRBJ2-7; TRBD1, as called in the table, went unchecked against the DNA. The CDR3 contains 13 residues when both ends are counted. CDR1 is SGHTA and CDR2 is FQGNSA in the germline V gene. CDR3 in amino acids: CASSLGDGLPHFL.

The rearrangement uses TRBV3-1 and TRBJ2-7; TRBD2 matches at 9 bases. The ends lost 0 bases at V and 3 bases at J; junction bases unmatched: 9. The germline V gene has CDR1 LGHDT and CDR2 YNNKEL (reference sequence). The CDR3 is 17 residues long. The CDR3 spells CASSQDYKASGIYEQYF. The CDR3 nucleotides are TGTGCCAGCAGCCAAGATTACAAGGCTAGCGGGATCTACGAGCAGTACTTC.

The chain joins TRBV28 to TRBJ2-1; D not certain. The V end was cut by 5 bases, the J end by 7 bases, with 12 bases between. Germline-derived CDR1 and CDR2 are MDHEN and SYDVKM. CDR3 length: 13 amino acids. This CDR3 is CASSTNLGNEQFF. The CDR3 region has the DNA TGTGCCAGCAGTACCAATCTAGGAAATGAGCAGTTCTTC.

This clonotype was counted between two and nine times. This sequence joins TRBV6-6 and TRBJ2-7, with a weak D call TRBD2 (5 bases). Trimming pared 6 bases from V and 2 bases from J, leaving 11 bases between. The CDR3 length is 13 residues. Germline CDR1 is MNHNY and CDR2 is SVGAGI (reference sequence). In nucleotides, the CDR3 is TGTGCCAGCAGCGAGGTCGGGGCCTACGAGCAGTACTTC. The encoded protein is CASSEVGAYEQYF.

The chain links TRBV7-9 to TRBJ1-3; D possibly corresponds to TRBD1 (6 bases). Germline-derived CDR1 and CDR2 are SEHNR and FQNEAQ (reference sequence). The V end lost 4 bases, the J end lost 3 bases, and 19 bases lay between the germline ends. The CDR3 contains 17 residues. As DNA, the CDR3 is TGTGCCAGCAGCTCCAGTAACCCGGGACAATTTGGAAACACCATATATTTT. Its translation is CASSSSNPGQFGNTIYF.

This clonotype was counted at least ten times. The chain recombines TRBV20-1 with TRBJ2-6, with D possibly being TRBD2 (6 bases). The CDR3 length is 14 residues. In germline, CDR1 is DFQATT, CDR2 SNEGSKA (reference sequence). V was trimmed by 5 bases and J by 0 bases, leaving 8 bases between them. Written as DNA, the CDR3 is TGCAGTGCTTTACTAGCCTCTGGGGCCAACGTCCTGACTTTC. It is translated as CSALLASGANVLTF.

The chain is built from TRBV4-1 and TRBJ2-7; no definite D call. The V and J ends lost 0 bases and 2 bases respectively, with 8 bases between them. The CDR3 totals 14 residues. Germline V gene sequence: CDR1 MGHRA, CDR2 YSYEKL. The CDR3 sequence is CASSQDYGTYEQYF. The CDR3 DNA reads TGCGCCAGCAGCCAAGATTACGGTACCTACGAGCAGTACTTC.

The V call is TRBV2, the J call TRBJ2-5; TRBD2 matches at 12 bases. The germline gives CDR1 SNHLY, CDR2 FYNNEI. V shed 6 bases and J 5 bases; nucleotides not matched to a gene: 22. This CDR3 has 20 residues. CDR3 nucleotide sequence: TGTGCCAGCAGCGCTCAACCAGGTGCTAGCGGGGGGGCCTCGTGGGAGACCCAGTACTTC. Translating it yields CASSAQPGASGGASWETQYF.

At least ten counts were recorded for this clonotype. The V gene is TRBV20-1, the J gene TRBJ2-1; 9 bases line up with TRBD2. V was pared by 5 bases and J by 5 bases, with 10 bases of the junction left unmatched. The length of the CDR3 is 15 residues. The germline CDR1 and CDR2 sequences are DFQATT and SNEGSKA (reference sequence). CDR3 DNA sequence: TGCAGTGCTTACCTTAGCGGGAGCGGCCACAATGAGCAGTTCTTC. The encoded protein is CSAYLSGSGHNEQFF.

The CDR3 DNA sequence: TGTGCCAGCAGTTTGAGGACCGCTCAACTCACAGATACGCAGTATTTT. This translates into CASSLRTAQLTDTQYF. J is TRBJ2-3 and V is TRBV6-5; no clear D gene. Trimming removed 4 bases from V and 2 bases from J, with 16 bases in between. This CDR3 has 16 residues. Per germline, CDR1 MNHEY and CDR2 SVGAGI.

The chain has TRBV5-6 and TRBJ2-1; TRBD1 agrees at 12 bases. The CDR3 sequence is 16 residues long. Trimming at V came to 0 bases and at J to 9 bases, leaving 7 bases not matched to a gene. The V gene's germline CDR1 is SGHDT and CDR2 YYEEEE. Written as DNA, the CDR3 is TGTGCCAGCAGCTTGGTAGGGACAGGGGGCTTCGGTGAGCAGTTCTTC. This encodes CASSLVGTGGFGEQFF.

The gene calls are TRBV12-3 or TRBV12-4 and TRBJ2-3; TRBD2 matches at 8 bases. The CDR3 runs to 16 residues. With 2 bases clipped from V and 3 bases from J, the junction kept 7 bases outside the gene matches. The CDR3 here is CASSLSSGRGTDTQYF. The DNA for the CDR3 is TGTGCCAGCAGTTTATCCAGCGGGAGAGGAACAGATACGCAGTATTTT.